Listed below are T cell receptor beta chains from one sample, sequenced in a study of shared clonotypes between healthy human individuals. Assay: immunoSEQ multiplex PCR; the TCRdb copy retains only in-frame clones and omits some. The sample lists about 2.1 million clones, 85% to 95% occurring once. Sequenced: naive CD8+ T cells from PBMCs. The receptors shown here come from a man aged 18 to 35 in good health. Some clones in this sample may be carry-over from other donors' samples. CDR3s include the opening cysteine and the closing phenylalanine or tryptophan. The D gene is left open where the match is weak. Clone size is given for some rows only: seen once, a few or many times, or a class if the clone is expanded.

d_call	v_call	clone_size	j_call	cdr3_length	cdr3_nt	cdr3_aa
-	TRBV27	-	TRBJ2-3	16	TGTGCCAGCAGTTTGGGGGGCCTATCGAGGCCAGATACGCAGTATTTT	CASSLGGLSRPDTQYF
TRBD1	TRBV7-9	-	TRBJ1-1	17	TGTGCCAGCAGCTTCAGACTTTCCGGGACAGGGGACTCTGAAGCTTTCTTT	CASSFRLSGTGDSEAFF
-	TRBV9	-	TRBJ1-1	12	TGTGCCAGCAGCCCCGGGAGGGGTGAAGCTTTCTTT	CASSPGRGEAFF
TRBD1	TRBV4-3	-	TRBJ2-5	16	TGCGCCAGCAGCCGAATTACAGGGGGAGACCAAGAGACCCAGTACTTC	CASSRITGGDQETQYF
-	TRBV29-1	once	TRBJ2-7	12	TGCAGCGTTGGGAACCCCTCCTACGAGCAGTACTTC	CSVGNPSYEQYF
TRBD1	TRBV4-1	once	TRBJ1-1	16	TGCGCCAGCAGCCCCCGGGACAGGACCATGAACACTGAAGCTTTCTTT	CASSPRDRTMNTEAFF
-	TRBV27	-	TRBJ2-1	18	TGTGCCAGCAGCCAACGAACTACCGGGACTCAGCCTCTCAATGAGCAGTTCTTC	CASSQRTTGTQPLNEQFF
-	TRBV7-9	once	TRBJ1-2	15	TGTGCCAGCAGCCCGCCTGTGGCCGAGGGCTATGGCTACACCTTC	CASSPPVAEGYGYTF
-	TRBV4-1	-	TRBJ2-5	16	TGCGCCAGCAGCCAAGAGGGGCGGTTGGGGGAAGAGACCCAGTACTTC	CASSQEGRLGEETQYF
-	TRBV7-2	-	TRBJ1-2	15	TGTGCCAGCAGCCCAGGACAGTATACTAACTATGGCTACACCTTC	CASSPGQYTNYGYTF
-	TRBV29-1	-	TRBJ2-2	15	TGCAGCGTTCAGGAGGCGCCCATGAACACCGGGGAGCTGTTTTTT	CSVQEAPMNTGELFF
TRBD2	TRBV29-1	-	TRBJ2-7	14	TGCAGCGTTGACGGAGCGGGAGGCTCCTACGAGCAGTACTTC	CSVDGAGGSYEQYF
TRBD1	TRBV28	-	TRBJ2-5	15	TGTGCCAGCAGCCGAGGGGACAGGGGGCAGGAGACCCAGTACTTC	CASSRGDRGQETQYF
-	TRBV27	-	TRBJ2-7	15	TGTGCCAGCAGTTTAGGATGGGGGGCGAGAGAAGAGCAGTACTTC	CASSLGWGAREEQYF
TRBD1	TRBV19	-	TRBJ1-1	16	TGTGCCAGTAGTCCTCGGACAGGGCCCCTTAACGATGAAGCTTTCTTT	CASSPRTGPLNDEAFF
-	TRBV27	-	TRBJ2-7	15	TGTGCCAGCACCCACATCGGCCCCGGGTCGGGCGAGCAGTACTTC	CASTHIGPGSGEQYF
-	TRBV28	-	TRBJ2-7	15	TGTGCCAGCAGTTTTAGGCCCGGCAGGGAGTACGAGCAGTACTTC	CASSFRPGREYEQYF
TRBD1	TRBV6-6	-	TRBJ2-7	14	TGTGCCAGCAGTTGGGACAGGGATTCCTACGAGCAGTACTTC	CASSWDRDSYEQYF
TRBD1	TRBV4-3	-	TRBJ2-7	14	TGCGCCAGCAGCCCGGGGACAGGGAGCTACGAGCAGTACTTC	CASSPGTGSYEQYF
-	TRBV28	-	TRBJ2-1	16	TGTGCCAGCAGTTTTTGGGAAGCAGCGGGTAACAATGAGCAGTTCTTC	CASSFWEAAGNNEQFF
TRBD2	TRBV7-8	-	TRBJ2-7	15	TGTGCCAGCAGCTTAGCCTCTAGCGGGACCTACGAGCAGTACTTC	CASSLASSGTYEQYF
TRBD2	TRBV27	-	TRBJ2-1	16	TGTGCCAGCAGTTTACGAGCGGGAGGGGTACACAATGAGCAGTTCTTC	CASSLRAGGVHNEQFF
-	TRBV6-5	-	TRBJ1-2	15	TGTGCCAGCAGCTCCTCAGGGGACGGGATCTATGGCTACACCTTC	CASSSSGDGIYGYTF
-	TRBV7-9	-	TRBJ2-7	15	TGTGCCAGCAGCGGACCTCTTACTCTCAGCTACGAGCAGTACTTC	CASSGPLTLSYEQYF
TRBD2	TRBV7-9	-	TRBJ2-7	14	TGTGCCAGCAGCTTCGGTAGCGGGACCCACGAGCAGTACTTC	CASSFGSGTHEQYF
-	TRBV28	many	TRBJ1-1	13	TGTGCCAGCCTGACAGCGATGAACACTGAAGCTTTCTTT	CASLTAMNTEAFF
TRBD1	TRBV6-6	-	TRBJ1-6	15	TGTGCCAGCAGTTACTCGATAGGGGGCCTGTCACCCCTCCACTTT	CASSYSIGGLSPLHF
-	TRBV29-1	-	TRBJ1-3	12	TGCAGCGTAGGGGACCCCTTAGACACCATATATTTT	CSVGDPLDTIYF
-	TRBV7-2	-	TRBJ2-1	15	TGTGCCAGCAGCTCGAGGGAGGACTCCTACAATGAGCAGTTCTTC	CASSSREDSYNEQFF
TRBD1	TRBV5-4	few	TRBJ1-4	12	TGTGCCAGCAGCTCCCAGGGGGGACAGGGGGTTTTT	CASSSQGGQGVF
-	TRBV2	-	TRBJ2-1	13	TGTGCCAGCAGTGAACGGGTGGGACTCGAGGGGTTCTTC	CASSERVGLEGFF
-	TRBV27	-	TRBJ2-2	16	TGTGCCAGCACCCCATCCGCAGGGGAGATGGCCGGGGAGCTGTTTTTT	CASTPSAGEMAGELFF
TRBD1	TRBV2	-	TRBJ2-5	13	TGTGCCAGCAGGGGGACAGGGGAAGAGACCCAGTACTTC	CASRGTGEETQYF
-	TRBV4-1	-	TRBJ2-7	15	TGCGCCAGCAGCCAAGTGGGGACATTCCTATACGAGCAGTACTTC	CASSQVGTFLYEQYF
-	TRBV19	-	TRBJ1-5	16	TGTGCCAGTAGTATTATGGCCAGAGCCAGCAATCAGCCCCAGCATTTT	CASSIMARASNQPQHF
-	TRBV9	-	TRBJ1-4	14	TGTGCCAGCAGCGTCCGCGCGGGTAATGAAAAACTGTTTTTT	CASSVRAGNEKLFF
TRBD2	TRBV29-1	-	TRBJ2-5	16	TGCAGCGTTGATCACCTACTAGCGGGAGGGGAGGAGACCCAGTACTTC	CSVDHLLAGGEETQYF
TRBD2	TRBV4-2	-	TRBJ2-1	20	TGTGCCAGCAGCCCCCACGGGGCCGTAACCGGGACTAGCGGGATTGATGAGCAGTTCTTC	CASSPHGAVTGTSGIDEQFF
-	TRBV27	-	TRBJ2-7	16	TGTGCCAGCAGTTTAAGGCAGGGGGGGTGGTCCTACGAGCAGTACTTC	CASSLRQGGWSYEQYF
TRBD1	TRBV7-3	-	TRBJ2-2	19	TGTGCCAGCAGCTTATTCCAGATTTACGGGACAGAGAACACCGGGGAGCTGTTTTTT	CASSLFQIYGTENTGELFF
TRBD1	TRBV27	-	TRBJ1-5	14	TGTGCCAGCAGCCTGACAGGGTCGTCCCAGCCCCAGCATTTT	CASSLTGSSQPQHF
-	TRBV28	-	TRBJ2-4	13	TGTGCCAGCAGTCCAGGGGGGCTCGGCATTCAGTACTTC	CASSPGGLGIQYF
TRBD1	TRBV29-1	-	TRBJ2-2	13	TGCAGCGCATCACAGGGGCTCACCGGGGAGCTGTTTTTT	CSASQGLTGELFF
TRBD2	TRBV27	-	TRBJ2-7	12	TGTGCCAGCGGGCCTCTCGGGAGGGAGCAGTACTTC	CASGPLGREQYF
-	TRBV28	-	TRBJ2-4	12	TGTGCCAGCAGTCACCAAAAAAACATTCAGTACTTC	CASSHQKNIQYF
-	TRBV6-5	-	TRBJ2-1	16	TGTGCCAGCAGTTACTCGACACAGGGCGGGTACAATGAGCAGTTCTTC	CASSYSTQGGYNEQFF
-	TRBV5-8	-	TRBJ2-7	15	TGTGCCAGCAGCTTGGTGGGCGCGGGCCCCTACGAGCAGTACTTC	CASSLVGAGPYEQYF
-	TRBV5-6	few	TRBJ2-1	11	TGTGCCAGCAGCTCGTACAATGAGCAGTTCTTC	CASSSYNEQFF
-	TRBV4-3	-	TRBJ2-3	14	TGCGCCAGCAGCCAATCTGAGGCAAGGGATACGCAGTATTTT	CASSQSEARDTQYF
-	TRBV7-9	-	TRBJ2-4	12	TGTGCCAGCTCTTGGGCCAAAAACATTCAGTACTTC	CASSWAKNIQYF
TRBD2	TRBV7-2	-	TRBJ2-2	19	TGTGCCAGCAGCCAATCTAGCGGGACCCTTGTTTCAAACACCGGGGAGCTGTTTTTT	CASSQSSGTLVSNTGELFF
-	TRBV19	-	TRBJ2-1	15	TGTGCCAGTAAAGGCGACGACCTGTCGAACAATGAGCAGTTCTTC	CASKGDDLSNNEQFF
TRBD1	TRBV27	-	TRBJ2-2	14	TGTGCCAGCAGTCCGCGACAGGGCGGCGGGGAGCTGTTTTTT	CASSPRQGGGELFF
-	TRBV27	-	TRBJ2-1	13	TGTGCCAGCAGTGTTATGTGGGGATCTGAGCAGTTCTTC	CASSVMWGSEQFF